This T cell receptor (beta chain) stems from a study of lymphopenia after photon versus proton radiotherapy. V was pared by 6 bases and J by 2 bases, with 16 bases between. This CDR3 spans 15 amino acids. Germline CDR1 MNHNY, CDR2 SVGAGI (reference sequence). Clones were sequenced by immunoSEQ multiplex PCR, and TCRdb holds only the in-frame ones, with some missing. The table has 15,000 to 20,000 clones, approximately 80% seen once. V gene TRBV6-6 combines with J gene TRBJ1-1, with D perhaps matching TRBD1 (5 bases). The clonotype originates from a man between 65 and 85 years old with pancreatic cancer. Here the sequenced sample was peripheral blood, taken from a patient treated with proton-based radiotherapy. The CDR3 region is CASSPFFGGNTEAFF. The CDR3 coding sequence is TGTGCCAGCAGCCCGTTCTTCGGGGGAAACACTGAAGCTTTCTTT.